Listed below are T cell receptor beta chains from one sample, sequenced in a study of cytomegalovirus exposure and HLA in healthy donors. Here immunoSEQ multiplex PCR was the method, and the copy in TCRdb shows in-frame clones only, minus some. The data contain about 120,000 clones, roughly a tenth of them singletons. The sample was PBMCs. Receptors originate from a woman aged 18 to 35 in good health and CMV-seropositive. CDR3s include the opening cysteine and the closing phenylalanine or tryptophan. The D gene is left open where the match is weak. Size is stated for part of the rows, as once, few or many counts, or as a class when the clone is expanded.

J,V,D,size,CDR3,DNA
TRBJ2-5,TRBV13,.,.,CASSRGLQETQYF,TGTGCCAGCAGCCGCGGGCTCCAAGAGACCCAGTACTTC
TRBJ1-2,TRBV19,.,few,CASSIKTVGYTF,TGTGCCAGTAGTATCAAGACAGTCGGCTACACCTTC
TRBJ1-5,TRBV5-1,TRBD1,.,CASSPGTGDSNQPQHF,TGCGCCAGCAGCCCTGGGACAGGAGATAGCAATCAGCCCCAGCATTTT
TRBJ1-2,TRBV5-1,.,few,CASSLGQVNYGYTF,TGCGCCAGCAGCTTGGGGCAGGTAAACTATGGCTACACCTTC
TRBJ2-1,TRBV9,TRBD2,.,CASSVAYRGGGQFF,TGTGCCAGCAGCGTAGCCTACAGAGGCGGGGGGCAGTTCTTC
TRBJ2-3,TRBV15,TRBD2,.,CATSRGTSGRGETDTQYF,TGTGCCACCAGCAGAGGGACTAGCGGGAGGGGAGAAACAGATACGCAGTATTTT
TRBJ1-1,TRBV18,.,few,CASSTGTEAFF,TGTGCCAGCTCAACGGGGACTGAAGCTTTCTTT
TRBJ1-2,TRBV28,.,.,CASSFGAFYYGYTF,TGTGCCAGCAGTTTTGGGGCGTTCTACTATGGCTACACCTTC
TRBJ1-1,TRBV19,.,.,CASSIQGSLSRAFF,TGTGCCAGTAGTATTCAGGGGTCCCTTTCGCGGGCTTTCTTT
TRBJ1-2,TRBV2,.,few,CASSPRSFWYGYTF,TGTGCCAGCAGTCCCCGCAGTTTTTGGTATGGCTACACCTTC
TRBJ2-7,TRBV28,.,few,CASRSAGTDEQYF,TGTGCCAGCAGATCCGCGGGGACAGACGAGCAGTACTTC
TRBJ2-7,TRBV6-1,TRBD2,.,CASSEARLAGVHEQYF,TGTGCCAGCAGTGAAGCCCGGCTAGCGGGAGTCCACGAGCAGTACTTC
TRBJ1-2,TRBV5-1,.,few,CASRWTDTSNYGYTF,TGCGCCAGCAGGTGGACGGACACATCTAACTATGGCTACACCTTC
TRBJ2-4,TRBV6-1,.,many,CASSVDTAQDIQYF,TGTGCCAGCAGTGTCGACACGGCCCAGGACATTCAGTACTTC
TRBJ1-1,TRBV15,.,.,CATRGGVEAFF,TGTGCCACCAGAGGGGGGGTTGAAGCTTTCTTT
TRBJ2-3,TRBV19,TRBD2,few,CASSNPAGGTDTQYF,TGTGCCAGTAGTAATCCGGCGGGAGGCACAGATACGCAGTATTTT
TRBJ2-7,TRBV5-4,.,.,CASSLVALDSPYPYEQYF,TGTGCCAGCAGCTTGGTTGCGCTGGACAGCCCATATCCCTACGAGCAGTACTTC
TRBJ2-4,TRBV6-1,TRBD2,few,CASSEGLTGGENIQYF,TGTGCCAGCAGTGAAGGGTTGACGGGAGGGGAAAACATTCAGTACTTC
TRBJ1-4,TRBV7-9,TRBD1,few,CASSPGTGSEKLFF,TGTGCCAGCAGCCCCGGGACAGGGAGTGAAAAACTGTTTTTT
TRBJ1-2,TRBV11-2,.,.,CASSPREVGYGYTF,TGTGCCAGCAGCCCCAGGGAGGTAGGCTATGGCTACACCTTC
TRBJ1-1,TRBV18,.,.,CASSPFSSTDTEAFF,TGTGCCAGCTCACCTTTCTCGTCGACAGACACTGAAGCTTTCTTT
TRBJ2-7,TRBV13,.,few,CASSFTGSYEQYF,TGTGCCAGCAGCTTTACAGGATCCTACGAGCAGTACTTC
TRBJ1-1,TRBV5-4,TRBD1,few,CASSLGGGEKEAFF,TGTGCCAGCAGCTTGGGAGGGGGCGAAAAGGAAGCTTTCTTT